This T cell receptor beta chain emerged from a study of breast tumors, draining lymph nodes, adjacent tissues. Study-level points and caveats: Data fit most tumor T cells coming from lymph node, expanding in tumor. Compared with basal-like, luminal-like tumors shared significantly more repertoire with nontumor tissue. Tumor repertoires ranked between lymph nodes and nontumor tissue in diversity, with V and J gene preferences.

This clonotype was detected ten times or more. Its antigen is still unknown. One entry per CDR3 protein, called by TCRdb with MiXCR from the multiplex PCR reads. The sample gives approximately 90,000 distinct CDR3 sequences, approximately 30% of which show up once; over 6.5% is in the top ten. Samples came from axillary lymph nodes draining the breast cancer. Material: axillary lymph node tissue. The clonotype originates from a female donor with breast cancer. Some clones in this sample may be carry-over from other donors' samples.

The CDR3 nucleotides read TGTGCCAGCATCCAGGGGCCTAGCGGGGCCTACAATGAGCAGTTCTTC. It encodes CASIQGPSGAYNEQFF. This chain uses TRBV6-6 with TRBJ2-1; 9 bases align to TRBD2. The CDR3 contains 16 residues. The ends lost 7 bases at V and 2 bases at J; junction bases unmatched: 9. Germline lookup yields CDR1 MNHNY and CDR2 SVGAGI (reference sequence).